The 14 T cell receptor beta chains presented below share a single source sample, sequenced in a study of T cell repertoires in cytomegalovirus infection. Using its own MiXCR run on the reads, TCRdb lists one record per CDR3 protein. The data show about 830,000 distinct CDR3 sequences, around a third seen once. These receptors' targets are unknown. The material was cultured CD8+ T cells from PBMCs, obtained from culture after CMV antigen stimulation. These TCRs come from a human donor in good health (CMV status not recorded). Some clones in this sample may be carry-over from other donors' samples.

J is TRBJ2-7 and V is TRBV27; tentatively, D is TRBD2 (5 bases). The CDR3 consists of 12 residues. Trimming left V 8 bases short and J 7 bases short, with 15 bases between. CDR1 and CDR2 from the germline V gene are MNHEY and SMNVEV (reference sequence). The chain's CDR3 is CASFERVEEQYF. Written as DNA, the CDR3 is TGTGCCAGCTTTGAGAGGGTTGAGGAGCAGTACTTC.

Only a few counts were recorded for this clonotype. The gene calls are TRBV15 and TRBJ1-1; 8 bases align to TRBD1. In germline, CDR1 is LNHNV, CDR2 YYDKDF (reference sequence). The ends lost 3 bases at V and 1 base at J; junction bases unmatched: 4. The CDR3 consists of 15 residues. CDR3 coding DNA: TGTGCCACCAGCAGTCGACAGGGGCCGAACACTGAAGCTTTCTTT. It encodes CATSSRQGPNTEAFF. The full variable domain, rest sourced from reference TRBV15 and TRBJ1-1, is DAMVIQNPRYQVTQFGKPVTLSCSQTLNHNVMYWYQQKSSQAPKLLFHYYDKDFNNEADTPDNFQSRRPNTSFCFLDIRSPGLGDTAMYLCATSSRQGPNTEAFFGQGTRLTVV.

The chain joins TRBV29-1 to TRBJ1-5; a possible D gene is TRBD1 (5 bases). Germline V CDR1 and CDR2: SQVTM, ANQGSEA. V lost 6 bases and J 0 bases, leaving 12 bases between the germline ends. The CDR3 is made up of 14 amino acids. The CDR3 sequence: CSVVWGDSNQPQHF. Here the CDR3 DNA reads TGCAGCGTCGTATGGGGGGATAGCAATCAGCCCCAGCATTTT.

This chain's CDR3 is CASTLNFVRNNEKLFF. In DNA form, the CDR3 reads TGTGCCAGTACGTTGAATTTTGTCCGGAATAATGAAAAACTGTTTTTT. J is TRBJ1-4 and V is TRBV19, with unresolved D. This CDR3 comprises 16 residues. With 7 bases removed from V and 4 bases from J, the gap between germline ends came to 19 bases. The germline V gene has CDR1 LNHDA and CDR2 SQIVND (reference sequence).

Only a few counts were recorded for this clonotype. CDR3 residues: CASRVGTGLGYGYTF. CDR3 in DNA: TGTGCCAGCAGAGTGGGGACAGGGTTGGGCTATGGCTACACCTTC. The V and J genes are TRBV2 and TRBJ1-2, with 9 bases matching TRBD1. The V and J ends lost 6 bases and 4 bases, in that order; junction bases with no gene match: 9. The CDR3 covers 15 residues. Germline CDR1 reads SNHLY; CDR2 reads FYNNEI. The full variable domain, completed using reference TRBV2 and TRBJ1-2, is EPEVTQTPSHQVTQMGQEVILRCVPISNHLYFYWYRQILGQKVEFLVSFYNNEISEKSEIFDDQFSVERPDGSNFTLKIRSTKLEDSAMYFCASRVGTGLGYGYTFGSGTRLTVV.

The V call is TRBV25-1, the J call TRBJ2-2, with 7 positions matching TRBD1. The CDR3 totals 15 residues. Losses at the gene ends were 3 bases for V and 3 bases for J; bases not matched to a gene: 4. Germline V lookup: CDR1 MGHDK, CDR2 SYGVNS. The CDR3, as DNA: TGTGCCAGCAGTGACGACAGGGCCCACACCGGGGAGCTGTTTTTT. Translating gives CASSDDRAHTGELFF.

In its sample, this clonotype was seen many times. The V call is TRBV5-1, the J call TRBJ2-1; maybe TRBD1 (5 bases). Per germline, CDR1 SGHRS and CDR2 YFSETQ. V gave up 2 bases and J gave up 2 bases, with 8 bases separating them. There are 14 residues in the CDR3. CDR3 coding DNA: TGCGCCAGCAGCTTAACAGGACCCTACAATGAGCAGTTCTTC. It translates to CASSLTGPYNEQFF.

This clonotype was observed a few times. The genes are TRBV7-6 and TRBJ2-3, with D possibly being TRBD1 or TRBD2 (5 bases each). The CDR3 runs to 15 residues. Trimming shortened V by 3 bases and J by 2 bases, and 12 bases separated the two germline ends. Germline V gives CDR1 SGHVS, CDR2 FNYEAQ. The CDR3 DNA follows: TGTGCCAGCAGCTTGGGGACGGGGTTCACAGATACGCAGTATTTT. It codes for CASSLGTGFTDTQYF.

This clonotype was seen more than once but under ten times. The chain has TRBV4-3 and TRBJ2-4; D is possibly TRBD2 (6 bases). In germline, CDR1 is LGHNA, CDR2 YSLEER. V was shortened by 4 bases and J by 5 bases, with 15 bases between the two germline ends. CDR3 length: 15 residues. The CDR3 here is CASSLIGGFENIQYF. Here the CDR3 DNA reads TGCGCCAGCAGCCTGATTGGGGGGTTCGAAAACATTCAGTACTTC.

This rearrangement joins TRBV5-5 to TRBJ1-2; a possible D gene is TRBD1 (6 bases). From germline, CDR1 is SGHKS and CDR2 YYEKEE (reference sequence). Trimming removed 4 bases from V and 8 bases from J, with 18 bases in between. The CDR3 covers 14 residues. The CDR3 sequence is CASSPGHSPSGYTF. The CDR3 nucleotides are TGTGCCAGCAGCCCGGGACATTCTCCTTCCGGCTACACCTTC.

The chain has TRBV12-3 or TRBV12-4 and TRBJ2-1; possibly TRBD2 for D (5 bases). The germline V and J ends were trimmed by 2 bases and 12 bases, with 17 bases remaining between them. The CDR3 covers 14 residues. The chain's CDR3 is CASSLSPRGLGQFF. The CDR3 nucleotides are TGTGCCAGCAGTTTAAGCCCCCGGGGTTTGGGGCAGTTCTTC.

This clonotype was seen more than once but under ten times. CDR3 residues: CASSHPGAKDTQYF. The CDR3, as DNA: TGCGCCAGCAGCCACCCCGGGGCAAAAGATACGCAGTATTTT. V gene TRBV4-1 combines with J gene TRBJ2-3, with D possibly being TRBD1 or TRBD2 (5 bases each). Germline CDR1 MGHRA, CDR2 YSYEKL. The V and J ends lost 3 bases and 5 bases respectively, with 12 bases between them. The CDR3 has 14 residues.

Concerning this clonotype: A read error is possible here, since a much larger clone lies one base away. The chain recombines TRBV7-2 with TRBJ1-2; D perhaps matches TRBD1 (5 bases). V shed 10 bases and J shed 0 bases, with 21 bases lying between them. This CDR3 has 16 amino acids. Per the germline V gene, CDR1 is SGHTA and CDR2 is FQGNSA. The chain's CDR3 is CANNLPGIGANYGYTF. The CDR3 bases are TGTGCCAACAACCTGCCCGGAATAGGGGCTAACTATGGCTACACCTTC.

This chain links TRBV19 with TRBJ2-3, with unresolved D. Germline CDR1 LNHDA, CDR2 SQIVND (reference sequence). The CDR3 has 13 amino acids. V was shortened by 9 bases and J by 5 bases, with 15 bases between the two germline ends. CDR3 residues: CASSAYLVDTQYF. CDR3 in DNA: TGTGCCAGCTCAGCTTACCTGGTAGATACGCAGTATTTT.